What follows describes a single T cell receptor (beta chain). What it binds is not known. The CDR3 is 14 amino acids. Trimming cost V 7 bases and J 0 bases; bases outside gene matches: 0. Germline assignment: CDR1 SGHTA and CDR2 FQGTGA. The entry originates in a study of shared clonotypes between healthy human individuals. General study points: Larger estimated richness was generally seen in naive subsets than in memory subsets.

Some clones are missing from TCRdb's copy, which holds only in-frame ones; the method was immunoSEQ multiplex PCR. This sample has some 2.3 million clones, with roughly 93% found just once. There were no recent acute infections or vaccinations among the donors, who were healthy HIV-negative adults. This chain joins TRBV7-3 and TRBJ2-2; 9 nucleotides agree with TRBD2. The receptor comes from a man younger than 35 in good health. Some clones in this sample may be carry-over from other donors' samples. The sequencing input was naive CD4+ T cells from PBMCs. The subset here: CD45RA+ positively selected. CDR3 bases: TGTGCCAGCAAGCGGGAGGCGAACACCGGGGAGCTGTTTTTT. This sequence encodes CASKREANTGELFF.